This is a list of T cell receptor beta chains from one sample in a study of control samples from healthy donors and cancer patients. Sequenced by immunoSEQ multiplex PCR; TCRdb stores in-frame clones only, minus some. The sample carries 94,000 or so clones, roughly 80% recorded once. Source material: PBMCs. These receptors were collected from a man in his sixties or seventies with lung cancer. Both conserved end residues are part of each CDR3. The order of the fields is J gene, D gene, clone size, V gene, CDR3 protein, CDR3 DNA. D genes are given only for firm matches. Clone size is stated in some rows and not others, as once, few, many or a class when expanded.

TRBJ2-2 | TRBD1 | NA | TRBV6-5 | CATITDRALAGELFF | TGTGCCACCATTACCGACAGGGCGTTAGCCGGGGAGCTGTTTTTT
TRBJ1-5 | NA | NA | TRBV19 | CASREGQLNQPQHF | TGTGCCAGTAGGGAAGGACAGCTCAATCAGCCCCAGCATTTT
TRBJ1-4 | NA | NA | TRBV20-1 | CSAIDTRSTNEKLFF | TGCAGTGCTATTGACACCAGATCAACTAATGAAAAACTGTTTTTT
TRBJ1-1 | NA | NA | TRBV9 | CASSVFGGFETEAFF | TGTGCCAGCAGCGTATTCGGGGGGTTTGAAACTGAAGCTTTCTTT
TRBJ2-3 | NA | NA | TRBV6-4 | CASSDRGASTDTQYF | TGTGCCAGCAGTGACCGCGGGGCCAGCACAGATACGCAGTATTTT
TRBJ1-1 | NA | NA | TRBV12-3/TRBV12-4 | CASSERANTEAFF | TGTGCCAGCAGCGAACGCGCGAACACTGAAGCTTTCTTT
TRBJ2-6 | NA | NA | TRBV19 | CASSRNRAPSGANVLTF | TGTGCCAGTAGTCGAAACAGGGCCCCCTCTGGGGCCAACGTCCTGACTTTC
TRBJ2-2 | NA | NA | TRBV15 | CATSREQGMRPGELFF | TGTGCCACCAGCAGGGAACAGGGTATGAGACCCGGGGAGCTGTTTTTT
TRBJ2-1 | NA | NA | TRBV6-5 | CASRGAGTSYNEQFF | TGTGCCAGCAGAGGTGCGGGTACCTCCTACAATGAGCAGTTCTTC
TRBJ1-5 | TRBD1 | NA | TRBV5-1 | CASSHTGDQPQHF | TGCGCCAGCAGCCATACAGGGGATCAGCCCCAGCATTTT
TRBJ1-2 | TRBD1 | NA | TRBV18 | CASSPNDAGGGYGYTF | TGTGCCAGCTCACCAAATGACGCAGGGGGCGGCTATGGCTACACCTTC
TRBJ1-4 | TRBD1 | NA | TRBV28 | CASSIIAGTGNEKLFF | TGTGCCAGCAGTATTATAGCCGGGACAGGGAATGAAAAACTGTTTTTT
TRBJ2-7 | NA | few | TRBV9 | CASSVALGWEQYF | TGTGCCAGCAGCGTAGCTTTGGGTTGGGAGCAGTACTTC
TRBJ1-1 | NA | NA | TRBV18 | CASSPAPMGTEAFF | TGTGCCAGCTCACCAGCGCCGATGGGCACTGAAGCTTTCTTT
TRBJ2-3 | NA | NA | TRBV7-9 | CASSLEVKGVSLTDTQYF | TGTGCCAGCAGCTTGGAAGTCAAGGGGGTTTCCCTCACAGATACGCAGTATTTT
TRBJ2-2 | TRBD1 | few | TRBV24-1 | CATSGTGQGNTGELFF | TGTGCCACCAGTGGAACAGGACAGGGGAACACCGGGGAGCTGTTTTTT
TRBJ2-7 | NA | NA | TRBV6-5 | CASSYYQGNEQYF | TGTGCCAGCAGTTACTACCAAGGGAACGAGCAGTACTTC
TRBJ1-4 | NA | NA | TRBV5-1 | CASRQTNEKLFF | TGCGCTAGTCGACAGACTAATGAAAAACTGTTTTTT
TRBJ1-1 | NA | NA | TRBV6-5 | CASRREGRSEAFF | TGTGCCAGCAGGAGGGAGGGACGGTCTGAAGCTTTCTTT
TRBJ1-4 | NA | NA | TRBV5-6 | CASHPYPGGLGEKLFF | TGTGCCAGCCATCCGTACCCCGGGGGGCTGGGCGAAAAACTGTTTTTT
TRBJ2-7 | NA | NA | TRBV7-3 | CASSSGRNYEQYF | TGTGCCAGCAGCTCGGGACGGAACTACGAGCAGTACTTC
TRBJ1-5 | NA | once | TRBV20-1 | CSASKSGVNQPQHF | TGCAGTGCTAGTAAGTCAGGGGTCAATCAGCCCCAGCATTTT
TRBJ1-2 | NA | NA | TRBV14 | CASSPLNTGFGYTF | TGTGCCAGCAGCCCGCTCAATACAGGGTTTGGCTACACCTTC
TRBJ2-7 | NA | NA | TRBV19 | CASSIGSQGSFHEQYF | TGTGCCAGTAGTATAGGCAGTCAGGGAAGTTTCCACGAGCAGTACTTC
TRBJ2-1 | TRBD1 | NA | TRBV6-5 | CASRFDRGPYNEQFF | TGTGCCAGCAGATTTGACAGGGGGCCTTACAATGAGCAGTTCTTC
TRBJ1-1 | NA | NA | TRBV28 | CASRGRPEAFF | TGTGCCAGCAGGGGCCGTCCTGAAGCTTTCTTT
TRBJ2-1 | NA | NA | TRBV7-8 | CASSLVGSYNEQFF | TGTGCCAGCAGCTTAGTGGGCAGTTACAATGAGCAGTTCTTC
TRBJ1-3 | TRBD1 | NA | TRBV30 | CAWSTIQGSSGNTIYF | TGTGCCTGGAGTACAATACAGGGGTCGAGTGGAAACACCATATATTTT
TRBJ1-2 | NA | NA | TRBV9 | CASSEQGNSLIYGYTF | TGTGCCAGCAGTGAGCAGGGAAACTCATTAATCTATGGCTACACCTTC
TRBJ1-2 | NA | NA | TRBV2 | CATGGGYGYTF | TGTGCCACAGGCGGGGGCTATGGCTACACCTTC
TRBJ1-3 | NA | NA | TRBV18 | CASSPSAAIGNTIYF | TGTGCCAGCTCGCCGAGTGCGGCCATCGGAAACACCATATATTTT
TRBJ2-1 | NA | NA | TRBV24-1 | CATSDPLQGGITYNEQFF | TGTGCCACCAGTGACCCACTCCAGGGGGGGATTACCTACAATGAGCAGTTCTTC